The 11 T cell receptor beta chains reported below all come from one sample, sequenced in a study of tumor-infiltrating lymphocytes in primary liver carcinoma. Blood RNA came from unsorted whole blood; germline DNA was also extracted. Constant-region priming of roughly 490 ng total RNA yielded TCR beta cDNA. Slightly modified ARM-PCR with three nested multiplex PCR rounds yielded TCR beta libraries. Forward primers for TRBV1-TRBV30 and a C-beta reverse primer served the first two PCR rounds, at around 9 cycles each. TCRdb ran MiXCR on the multiplex PCR reads and lists one entry per CDR3 protein. The repertoire holds about 180,000 distinct CDR3 sequences, with 50% to 75% as singletons. Material for sequencing was peripheral blood. The receptor set was obtained from a man aged 40-49 years with primary liver carcinoma and hepatitis B virus infection.

Details on this clonotype: Since no conserved phenylalanine or tryptophan closes the CDR3, a read error is the likely cause. This chain uses TRBV6-6 with TRBJ2-1; TRBD2 is a possible D gene (6 bases). The germline V and J ends were trimmed by 8 bases and 3 bases, with 11 bases remaining between them. CDR1 MNHNY and CDR2 SVGAGI come from the germline V gene (reference sequence). The CDR3 extends over 13 amino acids. CDR3 sequence (DNA): TGTGCCAGCTCCAGGGAGGACTACAATGAGCAGTTCTCC. Its protein product is CASSREDYNEQFS.

The gene calls are TRBV28 and TRBJ2-7; D call uncertain. The V gene's germline CDR1 is MDHEN and CDR2 SYDVKM. The V gene lost 4 bases and the J gene lost 3 bases, with 19 bases spanning the gap. The CDR3 extends over 16 amino acids. The DNA of the CDR3 is TGTGCCAGCAGTTCCTACCGTACCGGTGCATTCTACGAGCAGTACTTC. It is translated as CASSSYRTGAFYEQYF.

This clonotype was found many times. The chain carries TRBV11-2 and TRBJ1-3, with no clear D. The CDR3 runs 12 residues. Deletions cut 2 bases from V and 6 bases from J, with 5 bases between. The germline CDR1 and CDR2 sequences are SGHAT and FQNNGV. CDR3 DNA sequence: TGTGCCAGCAGCTTATACGAAAACACCATATATTTT. Amino acid sequence: CASSLYENTIYF.

The J gene is TRBJ1-6, the V gene TRBV6-5; tentatively, D is TRBD1 (5 bases). The CDR3 has 14 amino acids. The V end was cut by 7 bases, the J end by 11 bases, with 18 bases between. Germline CDR1 and CDR2: MNHEY and SVGAGI. CDR3 protein: CASTRGGANPPLHF. The DNA for the CDR3 is TGTGCCAGCACCCGGGGGGGTGCGAATCCACCCCTCCACTTT.

A remark on this clonotype: One end of the junction does not line up with germline, which may come from a read error. This chain joins TRBV29-1 and TRBJ1-2; D uncertain. The germline V gene encodes CDR1 SQVTM and CDR2 ANQGSEA. The CDR3 has 12 residues. The chain's CDR3 is CGVEIRNYGYTF. The CDR3 region has the DNA TGCGGCGTTGAAATCAGGAACTATGGCTACACCTTC.

This clonotype appeared once. Given a much more abundant clone one base away, this may be a read error. The J gene is TRBJ2-7, the V gene TRBV29-1; 7 nucleotides agree with TRBD2. The germline CDR1 and CDR2 sequences are SQVTM and ANQGSEA. Trimming cost V 5 bases and J 2 bases; bases outside gene matches: 9. The CDR3 has 14 residues. CDR3 loop: CSVLRGGVAYEQYF. The CDR3 bases are TGCAGCGTTCTCCGGGGAGGGGTGGCCTACGAGCAGTACTTC.

A note on this clonotype: The missing conserved phenylalanine or tryptophan at the end of this CDR3 makes a read error likely. V and J are TRBV4-1 and TRBJ1-4; D is undetermined. Germline loops: CDR1 MGHRA, CDR2 YSYEKL. This CDR3 is 15 amino acids long. V lost 3 bases, J lost 3 bases, and 11 bases lay in between. The CDR3 DNA follows: TGCGCCAGCAGCCAGCCCACCCAGGCTAATGAAAAACTGTTTATT. Its protein is CASSQPTQANEKLFI.

On this clonotype: The CDR3 does not end in the conserved phenylalanine or tryptophan, so this is likely a read error. The genes are TRBV11-2 and TRBJ2-7, with D possibly TRBD2 on 6 matching bases. V was clipped by 4 bases and J by 5 bases, with 18 bases between them. The CDR3 is 15 residues long. Germline-derived CDR1 and CDR2 are SGHAT and FQNNGV. The CDR3 sequence is CASSWAAGTGDEQYL. DNA for the CDR3: TGTGCCAGCAGCTGGGCAGCAGGGACGGGGGACGAGCAGTACCTC.

The chain has TRBV29-1 and TRBJ2-1; 7 positions match TRBD1. Germline lookup yields CDR1 SQVTM and CDR2 ANQGSEA. V shed 1 base and J 7 bases; nucleotides not matched to a gene: 7. CDR3 length equals 14 residues. CDR3 DNA sequence: TGCAGCGTTGAAGGCTGGGGACAGTATAATGAGCAGTTCTTC. Translated: CSVEGWGQYNEQFF.

The chain carries TRBV7-8 and TRBJ2-3; TRBD2 matches at 13 bases. Losses at the gene ends were 4 bases for V and 3 bases for J; bases not matched to a gene: 16. The CDR3 loop spans 20 amino acids. From germline, CDR1 is SGHVS and CDR2 FQNEAQ. The CDR3 region has the DNA TGTGCCAGCAGCTCGGGACTAGCGGGATGGATCTCCGAGGGGACAGATACGCAGTATTTT. Translated, it gives CASSSGLAGWISEGTDTQYF.

The rearrangement uses TRBV12-3 or TRBV12-4 and TRBJ2-2; perhaps D is TRBD1 or TRBD2 (5 bases each). This CDR3 is 16 amino acids long. Trimming removed 7 bases at V and 0 bases at J, with 15 bases between. CDR3 amino acids: CASTDPGTANTGELFF. The CDR3 coding sequence is TGTGCCAGCACCGATCCCGGGACCGCGAACACCGGGGAGCTGTTTTTT.